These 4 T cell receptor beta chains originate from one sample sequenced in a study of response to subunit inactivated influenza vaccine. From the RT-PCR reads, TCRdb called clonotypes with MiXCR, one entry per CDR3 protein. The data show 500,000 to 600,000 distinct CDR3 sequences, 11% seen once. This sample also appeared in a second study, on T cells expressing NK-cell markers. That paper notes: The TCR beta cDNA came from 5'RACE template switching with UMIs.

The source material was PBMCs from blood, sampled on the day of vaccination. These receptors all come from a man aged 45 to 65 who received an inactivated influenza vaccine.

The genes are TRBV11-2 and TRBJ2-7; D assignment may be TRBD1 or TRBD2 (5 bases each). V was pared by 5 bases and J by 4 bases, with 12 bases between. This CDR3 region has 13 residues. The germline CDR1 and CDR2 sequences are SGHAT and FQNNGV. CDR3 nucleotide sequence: TGTGCCAGCAGCGATGGGGGATATTACGAGCAGTACTTC. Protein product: CASSDGGYYEQYF.

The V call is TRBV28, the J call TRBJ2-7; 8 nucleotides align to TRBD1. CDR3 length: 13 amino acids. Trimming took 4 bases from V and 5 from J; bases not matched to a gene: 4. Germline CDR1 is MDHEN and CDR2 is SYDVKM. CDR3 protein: CASSSLRGHEQYF. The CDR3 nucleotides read TGTGCCAGCAGTTCTCTCAGGGGGCACGAGCAGTACTTC.

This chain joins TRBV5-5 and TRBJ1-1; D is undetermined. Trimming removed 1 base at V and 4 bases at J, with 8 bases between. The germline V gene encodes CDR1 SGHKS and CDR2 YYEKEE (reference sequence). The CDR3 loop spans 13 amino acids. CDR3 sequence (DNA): TGTGCCAGCAGCTTGTTCCAAAGCACTGAAGCTTTCTTT. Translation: CASSLFQSTEAFF. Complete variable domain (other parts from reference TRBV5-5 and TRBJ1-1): DAGVTQSPTHLIKTRGQQVTLRCSPISGHKSVSWYQQVLGQGPQFIFQYYEKEERGRGNFPDRFSARQFPNYSSELNVNALLLGDSALYLCASSLFQSTEAFFGQGTRLTVV.

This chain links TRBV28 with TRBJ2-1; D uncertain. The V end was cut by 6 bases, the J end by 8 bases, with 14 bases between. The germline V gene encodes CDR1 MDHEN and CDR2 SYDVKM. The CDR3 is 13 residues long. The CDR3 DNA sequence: TGTGCCAGCAGCCCGGTCGAGGATGATGAGCAGTTCTTC. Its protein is CASSPVEDDEQFF.